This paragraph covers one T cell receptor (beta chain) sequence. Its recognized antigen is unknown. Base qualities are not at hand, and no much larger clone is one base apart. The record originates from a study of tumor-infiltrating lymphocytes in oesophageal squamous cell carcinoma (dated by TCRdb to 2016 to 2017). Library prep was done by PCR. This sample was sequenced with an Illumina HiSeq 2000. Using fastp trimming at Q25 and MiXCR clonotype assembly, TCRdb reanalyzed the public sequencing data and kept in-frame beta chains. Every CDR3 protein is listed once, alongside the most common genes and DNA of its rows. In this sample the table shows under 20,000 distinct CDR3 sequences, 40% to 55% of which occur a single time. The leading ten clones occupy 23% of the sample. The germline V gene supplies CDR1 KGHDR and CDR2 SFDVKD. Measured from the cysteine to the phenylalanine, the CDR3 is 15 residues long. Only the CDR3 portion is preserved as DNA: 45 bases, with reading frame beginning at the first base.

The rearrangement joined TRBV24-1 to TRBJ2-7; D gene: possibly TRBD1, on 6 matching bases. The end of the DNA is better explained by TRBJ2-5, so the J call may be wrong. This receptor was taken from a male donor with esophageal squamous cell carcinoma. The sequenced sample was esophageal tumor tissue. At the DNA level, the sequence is TGTGCCACCAGTGATTGGCAGGGGTCCCAAGAGACCCAGTACTTC. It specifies CATSDWQGSQETQYF.